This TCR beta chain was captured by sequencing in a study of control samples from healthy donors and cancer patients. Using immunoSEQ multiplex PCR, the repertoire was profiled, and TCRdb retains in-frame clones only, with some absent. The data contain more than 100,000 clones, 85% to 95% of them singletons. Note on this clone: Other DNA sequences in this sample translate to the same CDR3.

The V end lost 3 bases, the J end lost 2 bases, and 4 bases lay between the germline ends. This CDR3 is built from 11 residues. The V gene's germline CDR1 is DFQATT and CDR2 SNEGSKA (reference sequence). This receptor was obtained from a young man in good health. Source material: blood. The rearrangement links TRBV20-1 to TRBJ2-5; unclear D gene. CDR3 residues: CSASVQETQYF. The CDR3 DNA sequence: TGCAGTGCTAGCGTTCAAGAGACCCAGTACTTC.